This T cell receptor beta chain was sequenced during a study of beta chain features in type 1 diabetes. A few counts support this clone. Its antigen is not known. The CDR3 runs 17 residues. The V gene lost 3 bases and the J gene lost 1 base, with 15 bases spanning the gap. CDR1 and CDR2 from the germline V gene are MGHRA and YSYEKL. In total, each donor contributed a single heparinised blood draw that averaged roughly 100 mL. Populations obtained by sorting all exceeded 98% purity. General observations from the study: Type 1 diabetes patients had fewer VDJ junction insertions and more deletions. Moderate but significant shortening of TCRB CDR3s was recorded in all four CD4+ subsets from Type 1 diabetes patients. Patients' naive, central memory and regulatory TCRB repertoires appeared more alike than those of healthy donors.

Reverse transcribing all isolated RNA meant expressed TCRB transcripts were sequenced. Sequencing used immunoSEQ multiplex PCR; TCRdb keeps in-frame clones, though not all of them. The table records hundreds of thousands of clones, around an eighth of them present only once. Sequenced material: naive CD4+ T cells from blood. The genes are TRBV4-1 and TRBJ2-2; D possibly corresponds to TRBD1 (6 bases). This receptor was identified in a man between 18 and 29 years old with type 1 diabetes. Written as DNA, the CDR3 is TGCGCCAGCAGCCAGCCCCGGGACACCTTGAACACCGGGGAGCTGTTTTTT. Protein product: CASSQPRDTLNTGELFF.